Listed below are T cell receptor beta chains from one sample, sequenced in a study of T cell repertoires in cytomegalovirus infection. TCRdb used MiXCR to reprocess the reads, holding one entry per CDR3 protein. Found here are a few hundred thousand distinct CDR3 sequences, about a sixth of them singletons; the top ten hold around 43%. What was sequenced was CD8+ T cells from PBMCs. The receptors here all came from a human donor in good health (CMV status not recorded). Some clones in this sample may be carry-over from other donors' samples. CDR3s leave out the opening cysteine and the closing phenylalanine or tryptophan. D genes are given only for firm matches. Size tells how often a clone was seen (once, few, many) or the class of an expanded clone, and some rows leave it out.

abundance,j_gene,d_gene,v_gene,len,CDR3aa
-,TRBJ1-2,-,TRBV19,11,AAMGGFPDGYT
few,TRBJ2-1,-,TRBV11-3,9,ASSSGVEQF
few,TRBJ2-5,-,TRBV29-1,12,SAPSGPPGETQY
many,TRBJ2-3,-,TRBV7-9,12,ASSSGTDADTQY
-,TRBJ2-7,TRBD1,TRBV20-1,11,SAGTGATYEQY
-,TRBJ2-5,-,TRBV15,13,ATSSGLATSETQY
few,TRBJ1-1,-,TRBV6-2/TRBV6-3,12,ASSYGGVVSEAF
many,TRBJ2-2,-,TRBV7-8,14,ASTLVAAFNTGELF
many,TRBJ2-2,-,TRBV7-8,11,ASSSRAPGELF
-,TRBJ2-5,-,TRBV7-9,12,ASSSDKYQETQY
few,TRBJ2-3,-,TRBV7-9,11,ASSPRRSDTQY
many,TRBJ2-7,TRBD1,TRBV6-1,12,ASTGTGVWSEQY
-,TRBJ1-1,TRBD1,TRBV5-1,13,ASSPRQGLVTEAF
few,TRBJ2-1,-,TRBV5-1,15,ASSLGETFTSYNEQF